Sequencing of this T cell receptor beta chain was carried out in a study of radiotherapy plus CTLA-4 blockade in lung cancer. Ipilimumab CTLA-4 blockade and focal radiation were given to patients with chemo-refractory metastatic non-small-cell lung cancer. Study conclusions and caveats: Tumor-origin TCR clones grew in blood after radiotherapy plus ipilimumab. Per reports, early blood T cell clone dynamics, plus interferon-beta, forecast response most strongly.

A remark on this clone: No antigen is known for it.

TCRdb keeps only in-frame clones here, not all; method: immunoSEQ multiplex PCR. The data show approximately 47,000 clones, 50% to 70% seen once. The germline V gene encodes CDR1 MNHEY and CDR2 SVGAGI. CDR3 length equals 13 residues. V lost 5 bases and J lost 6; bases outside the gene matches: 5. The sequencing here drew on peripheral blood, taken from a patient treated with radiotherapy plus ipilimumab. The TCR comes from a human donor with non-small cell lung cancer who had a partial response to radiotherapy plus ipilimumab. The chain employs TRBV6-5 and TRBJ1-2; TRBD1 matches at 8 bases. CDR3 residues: CASSRQGKDGYTF. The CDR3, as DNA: TGTGCCAGCAGTCGACAGGGGAAAGATGGCTACACCTTC.